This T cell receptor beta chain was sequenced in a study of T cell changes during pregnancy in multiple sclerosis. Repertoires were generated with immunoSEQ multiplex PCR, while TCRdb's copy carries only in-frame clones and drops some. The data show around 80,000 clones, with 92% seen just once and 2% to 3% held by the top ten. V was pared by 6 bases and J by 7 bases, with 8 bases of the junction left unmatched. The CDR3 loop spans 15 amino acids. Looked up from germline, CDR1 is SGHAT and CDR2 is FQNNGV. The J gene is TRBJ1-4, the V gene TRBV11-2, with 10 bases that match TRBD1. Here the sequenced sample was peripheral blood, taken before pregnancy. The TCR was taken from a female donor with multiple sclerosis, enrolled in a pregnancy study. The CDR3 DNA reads TGTGCCAGCAGTGCGCCGGGACAGGGGTTTGAAAAACTGTTTTTT. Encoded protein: CASSAPGQGFEKLFF.